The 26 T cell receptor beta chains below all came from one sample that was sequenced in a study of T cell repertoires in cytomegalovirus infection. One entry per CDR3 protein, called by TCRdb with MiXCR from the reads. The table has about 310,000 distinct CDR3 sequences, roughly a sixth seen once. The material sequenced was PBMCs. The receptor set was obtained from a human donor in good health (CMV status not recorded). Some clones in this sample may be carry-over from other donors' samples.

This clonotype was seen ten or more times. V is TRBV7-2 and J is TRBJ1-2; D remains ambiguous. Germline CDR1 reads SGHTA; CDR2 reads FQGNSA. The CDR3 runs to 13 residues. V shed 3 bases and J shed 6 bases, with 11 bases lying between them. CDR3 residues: CASSFREGNGYTF. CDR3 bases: TGTGCCAGCAGCTTCCGAGAAGGAAATGGCTACACCTTC.

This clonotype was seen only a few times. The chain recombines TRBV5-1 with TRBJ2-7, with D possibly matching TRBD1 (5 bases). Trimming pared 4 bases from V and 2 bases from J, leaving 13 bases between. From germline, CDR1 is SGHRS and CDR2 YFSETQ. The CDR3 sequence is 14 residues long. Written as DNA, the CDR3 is TGCGCCAGCAGCGTAGACAGTTCGCCCTACGAGCAGTACTTC. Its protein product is CASSVDSSPYEQYF. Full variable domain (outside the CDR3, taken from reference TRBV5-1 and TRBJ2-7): KAGVTQTPRYLIKTRGQQVTLSCSPISGHRSVSWYQQTPGQGLQFLFEYFSETQRNKGNFPGRFSGRQFSNSRSEMNVSTLELGDSALYLCASSVDSSPYEQYFGPGTRLTVT.

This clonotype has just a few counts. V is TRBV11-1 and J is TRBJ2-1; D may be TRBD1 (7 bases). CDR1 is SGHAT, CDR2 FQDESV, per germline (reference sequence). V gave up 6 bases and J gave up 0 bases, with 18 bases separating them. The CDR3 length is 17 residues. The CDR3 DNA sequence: TGTGCCAGCAGAGGGGGGTCAGGGGGGACCTCCTACAATGAGCAGTTCTTC. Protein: CASRGGSGGTSYNEQFF.

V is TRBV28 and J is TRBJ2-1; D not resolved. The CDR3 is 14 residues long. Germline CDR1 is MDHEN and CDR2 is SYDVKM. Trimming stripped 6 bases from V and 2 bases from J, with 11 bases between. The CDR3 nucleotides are TGTGCCAGCAGCCAAATAGGGACCTACAATGAGCAGTTCTTC. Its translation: CASSQIGTYNEQFF.

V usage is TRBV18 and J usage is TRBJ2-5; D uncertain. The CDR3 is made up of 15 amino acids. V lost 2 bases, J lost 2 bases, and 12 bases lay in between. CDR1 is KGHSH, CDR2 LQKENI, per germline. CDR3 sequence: CASSPSLNRQETQYF. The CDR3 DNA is TGTGCCAGCTCACCATCTCTGAACCGACAAGAGACCCAGTACTTC.

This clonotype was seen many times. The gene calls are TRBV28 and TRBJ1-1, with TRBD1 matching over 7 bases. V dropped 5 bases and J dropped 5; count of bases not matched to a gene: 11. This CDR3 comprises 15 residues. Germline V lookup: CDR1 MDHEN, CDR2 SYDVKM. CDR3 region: CASSPQDRMETEAFF. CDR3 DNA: TGTGCCAGCAGTCCTCAGGACAGGATGGAGACTGAAGCTTTCTTT.

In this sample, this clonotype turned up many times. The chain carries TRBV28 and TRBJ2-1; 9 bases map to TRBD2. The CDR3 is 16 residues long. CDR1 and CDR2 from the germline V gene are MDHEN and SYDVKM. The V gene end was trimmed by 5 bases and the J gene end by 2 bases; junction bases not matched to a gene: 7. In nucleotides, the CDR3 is TGTGCCAGCAGTGCTGTTAGCGGGGGAACCTACAATGAGCAGTTCTTC. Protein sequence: CASSAVSGGTYNEQFF.

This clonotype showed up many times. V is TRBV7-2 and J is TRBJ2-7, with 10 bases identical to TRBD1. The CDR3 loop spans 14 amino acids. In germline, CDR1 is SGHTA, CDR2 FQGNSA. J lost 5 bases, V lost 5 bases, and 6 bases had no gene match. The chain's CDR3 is CASSRQGAPHEQYF. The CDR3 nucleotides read TGTGCCAGCAGCCGACAGGGGGCGCCCCACGAGCAGTACTTC.

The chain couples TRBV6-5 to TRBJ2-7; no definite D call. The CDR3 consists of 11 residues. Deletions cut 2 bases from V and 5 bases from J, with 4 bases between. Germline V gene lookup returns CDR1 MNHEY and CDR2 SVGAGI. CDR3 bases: TGTGCCAGCAGTTACGGCCACGAGCAGTACTTC. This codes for CASSYGHEQYF.

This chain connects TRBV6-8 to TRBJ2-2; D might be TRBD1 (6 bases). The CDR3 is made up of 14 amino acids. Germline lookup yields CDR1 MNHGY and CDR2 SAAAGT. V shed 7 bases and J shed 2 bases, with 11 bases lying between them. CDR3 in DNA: TGTGCCAGCACCTACAGGGTTAACACCGGGGAGCTGTTTTTT. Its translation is CASTYRVNTGELFF.

In DNA form, the CDR3 reads TGTGCCAGCACTGGGTACACCGGGGAGCTGTTTTTT. This codes for CASTGYTGELFF. The rearrangement uses TRBV12-3 or TRBV12-4 and TRBJ2-2, with D unclear. CDR3 length: 12 amino acids. The ends were cut back, 7 bases at V and 3 bases at J, with 6 bases in the middle.

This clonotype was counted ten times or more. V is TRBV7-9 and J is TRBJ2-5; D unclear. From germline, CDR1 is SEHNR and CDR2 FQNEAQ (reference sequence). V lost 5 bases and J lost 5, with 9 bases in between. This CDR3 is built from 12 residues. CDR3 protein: CASSLTWETQYF. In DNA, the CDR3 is TGTGCCAGCAGCCTGACGTGGGAGACCCAGTACTTC.

In nucleotides, the CDR3 is TGTGCCATTGGGGACCGCACGAACACCGGGGAGCTGTTTTTT. It encodes CAIGDRTNTGELFF. V usage is TRBV10-3 and J usage is TRBJ2-2; D tentatively reads TRBD1 or TRBD2 (5 bases each). Germline CDR1 is ENHRY and CDR2 is SYGVKD. The ends were cut back, 9 bases at V and 0 bases at J, with 11 bases in the middle. The CDR3 loop spans 14 amino acids.

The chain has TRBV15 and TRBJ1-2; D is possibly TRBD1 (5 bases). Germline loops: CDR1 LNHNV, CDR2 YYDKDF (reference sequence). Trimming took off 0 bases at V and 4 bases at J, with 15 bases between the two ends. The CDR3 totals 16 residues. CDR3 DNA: TGTGCCACCAGCAGAGATTACTCGACAGATTCCTATGGCTACACCTTC. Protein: CATSRDYSTDSYGYTF.

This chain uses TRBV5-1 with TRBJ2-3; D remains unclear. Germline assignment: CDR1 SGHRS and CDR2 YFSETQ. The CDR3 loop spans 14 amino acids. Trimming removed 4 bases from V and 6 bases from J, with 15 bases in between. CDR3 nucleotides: TGCGCCAGCAGCGGACGAGGAGAACGGGATACGCAGTATTTT. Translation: CASSGRGERDTQYF.

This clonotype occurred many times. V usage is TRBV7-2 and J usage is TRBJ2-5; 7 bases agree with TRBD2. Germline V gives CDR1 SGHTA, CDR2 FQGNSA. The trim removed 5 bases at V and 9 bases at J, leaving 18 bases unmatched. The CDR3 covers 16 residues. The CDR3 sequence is CASSPFPRGRVMAQYF. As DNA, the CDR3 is TGTGCCAGCAGCCCCTTCCCCCGGGGGAGGGTTATGGCCCAGTACTTC.

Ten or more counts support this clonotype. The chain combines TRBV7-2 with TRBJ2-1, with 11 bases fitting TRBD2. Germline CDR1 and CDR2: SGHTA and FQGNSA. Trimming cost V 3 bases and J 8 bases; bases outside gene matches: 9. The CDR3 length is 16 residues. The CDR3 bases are TGTGCCAGCAGCTTTAGCGGGGGGGCCTTAGGAGATGAGCAGTTCTTC. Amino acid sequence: CASSFSGGALGDEQFF.

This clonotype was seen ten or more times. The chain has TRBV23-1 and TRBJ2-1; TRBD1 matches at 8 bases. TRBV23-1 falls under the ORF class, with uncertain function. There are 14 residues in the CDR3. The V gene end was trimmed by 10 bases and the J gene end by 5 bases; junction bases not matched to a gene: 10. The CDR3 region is CANTAGQEDNEQFF. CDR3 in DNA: TGCGCCAACACCGCGGGACAGGAAGACAATGAGCAGTTCTTC.

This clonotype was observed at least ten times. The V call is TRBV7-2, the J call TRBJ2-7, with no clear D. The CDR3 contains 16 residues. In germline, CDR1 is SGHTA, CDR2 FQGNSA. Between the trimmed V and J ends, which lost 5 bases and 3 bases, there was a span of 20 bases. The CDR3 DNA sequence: TGTGCCAGCAGCAGTACACGCGGCGCACTAATCTACGAGCAGTACTTC. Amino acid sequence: CASSSTRGALIYEQYF.

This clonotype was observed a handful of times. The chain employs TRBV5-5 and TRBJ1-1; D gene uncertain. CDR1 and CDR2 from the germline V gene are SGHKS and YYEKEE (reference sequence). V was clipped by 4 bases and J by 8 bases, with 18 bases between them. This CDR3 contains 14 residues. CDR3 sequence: CASSRVVGANEAFF. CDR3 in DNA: TGTGCCAGCAGCCGGGTTGTCGGCGCCAACGAAGCTTTCTTT.

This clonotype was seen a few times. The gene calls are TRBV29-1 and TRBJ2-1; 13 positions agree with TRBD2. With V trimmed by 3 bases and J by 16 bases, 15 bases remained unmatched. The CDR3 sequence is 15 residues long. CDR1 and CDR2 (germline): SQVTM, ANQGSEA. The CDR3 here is CSVDPGTSGTRGKFF. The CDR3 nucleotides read TGCAGCGTTGACCCCGGGACTAGCGGGACCCGAGGCAAATTCTTC.

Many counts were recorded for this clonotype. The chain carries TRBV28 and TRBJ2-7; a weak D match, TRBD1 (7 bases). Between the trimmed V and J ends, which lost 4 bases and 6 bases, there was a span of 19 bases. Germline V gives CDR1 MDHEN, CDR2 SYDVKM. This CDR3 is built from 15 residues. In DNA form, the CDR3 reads TGTGCCAGCAGTTCCCTCCGTGGGCAGGGGGGCGAGCAGTACTTC. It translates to CASSSLRGQGGEQYF.

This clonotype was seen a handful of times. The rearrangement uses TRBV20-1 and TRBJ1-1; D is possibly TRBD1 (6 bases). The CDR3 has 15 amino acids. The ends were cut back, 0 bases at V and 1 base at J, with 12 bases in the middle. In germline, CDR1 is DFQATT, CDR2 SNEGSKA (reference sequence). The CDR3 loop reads CSARDHPQGNTEAFF. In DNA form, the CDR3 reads TGCAGTGCTAGAGATCACCCACAGGGGAACACTGAAGCTTTCTTT.

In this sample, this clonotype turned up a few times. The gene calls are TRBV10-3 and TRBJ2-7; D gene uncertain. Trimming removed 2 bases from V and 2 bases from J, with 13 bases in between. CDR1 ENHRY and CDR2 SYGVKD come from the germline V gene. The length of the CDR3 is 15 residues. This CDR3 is CAISEVPGQTYEQYF. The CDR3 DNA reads TGTGCCATCAGTGAGGTGCCGGGCCAAACCTACGAGCAGTACTTC.

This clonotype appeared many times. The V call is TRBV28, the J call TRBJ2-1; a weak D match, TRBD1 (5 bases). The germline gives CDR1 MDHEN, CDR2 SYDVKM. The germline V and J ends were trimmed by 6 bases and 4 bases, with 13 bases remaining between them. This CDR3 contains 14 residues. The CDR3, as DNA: TGTGCCAGCAGCCCCCCGACAGAGTACAATGAGCAGTTCTTC. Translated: CASSPPTEYNEQFF.

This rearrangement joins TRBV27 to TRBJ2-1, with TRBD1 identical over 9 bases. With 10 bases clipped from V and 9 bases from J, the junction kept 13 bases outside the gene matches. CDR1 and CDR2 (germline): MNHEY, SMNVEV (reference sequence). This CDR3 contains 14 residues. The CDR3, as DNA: TGTGCCACCAACAAACAGGGGGCTAGCGGTGAGCAGTTCTTC. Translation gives CATNKQGASGEQFF.